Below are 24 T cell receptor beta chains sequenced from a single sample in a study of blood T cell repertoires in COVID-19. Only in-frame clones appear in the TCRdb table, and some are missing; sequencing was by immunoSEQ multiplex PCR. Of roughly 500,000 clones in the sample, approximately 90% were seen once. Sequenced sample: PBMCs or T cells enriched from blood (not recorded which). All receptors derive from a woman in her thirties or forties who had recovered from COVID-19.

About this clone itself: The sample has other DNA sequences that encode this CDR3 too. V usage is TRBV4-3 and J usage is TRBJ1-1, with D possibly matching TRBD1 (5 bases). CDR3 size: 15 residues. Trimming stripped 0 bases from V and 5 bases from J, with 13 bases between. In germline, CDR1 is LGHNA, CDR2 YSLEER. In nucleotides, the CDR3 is TGCGCCAGCAGCCAAGATTGGGGGGTCGGGACTGAAGCTTTCTTT. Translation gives CASSQDWGVGTEAFF.

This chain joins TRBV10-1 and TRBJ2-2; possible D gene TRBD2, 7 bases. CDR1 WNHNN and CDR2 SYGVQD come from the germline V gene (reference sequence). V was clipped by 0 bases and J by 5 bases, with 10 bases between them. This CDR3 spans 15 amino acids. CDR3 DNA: TGCGCCAGCAGTGAGTCCGAGGGGGGGACCGGGGAGCTGTTTTTT. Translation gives CASSESEGGTGELFF.

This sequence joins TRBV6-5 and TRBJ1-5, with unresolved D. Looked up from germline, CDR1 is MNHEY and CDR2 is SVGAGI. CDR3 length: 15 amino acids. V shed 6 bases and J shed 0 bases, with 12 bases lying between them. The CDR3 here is CASSAPQISNQPQHF. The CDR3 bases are TGTGCCAGCAGCGCGCCTCAAATTAGCAATCAGCCCCAGCATTTT.

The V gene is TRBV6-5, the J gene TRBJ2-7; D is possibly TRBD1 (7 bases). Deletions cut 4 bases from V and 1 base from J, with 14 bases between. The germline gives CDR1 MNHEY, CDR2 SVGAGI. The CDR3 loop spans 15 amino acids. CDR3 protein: CASSFQGGVSYEQYF. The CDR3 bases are TGTGCCAGCAGTTTCCAGGGGGGAGTTTCCTACGAGCAGTACTTC.

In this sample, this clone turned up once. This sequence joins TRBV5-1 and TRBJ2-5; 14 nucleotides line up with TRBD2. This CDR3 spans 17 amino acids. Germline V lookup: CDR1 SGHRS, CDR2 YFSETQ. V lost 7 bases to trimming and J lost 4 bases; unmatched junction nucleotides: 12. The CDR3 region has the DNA TGCGCCAGCGAGGTGGGGACTAGCGGGAGCGGTGGAGAGACCCAGTACTTC. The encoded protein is CASEVGTSGSGGETQYF. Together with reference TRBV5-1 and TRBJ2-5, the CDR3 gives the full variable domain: KAGVTQTPRYLIKTRGQQVTLSCSPISGHRSVSWYQQTPGQGLQFLFEYFSETQRNKGNFPGRFSGRQFSNSRSEMNVSTLELGDSALYLCASEVGTSGSGGETQYFGPGTRLLVL.

The CDR3 nucleotides read TGTGCCAGCAGCAGCGGGGGCAATGAGCAGTTCTTC. Protein product: CASSSGGNEQFF. The chain links TRBV2 to TRBJ2-1, with 8 bases aligning to TRBD2. The germline CDR1 and CDR2 sequences are SNHLY and FYNNEI. The trim removed 6 bases at V and 6 bases at J, leaving 1 base unmatched. The CDR3 is made up of 12 amino acids.

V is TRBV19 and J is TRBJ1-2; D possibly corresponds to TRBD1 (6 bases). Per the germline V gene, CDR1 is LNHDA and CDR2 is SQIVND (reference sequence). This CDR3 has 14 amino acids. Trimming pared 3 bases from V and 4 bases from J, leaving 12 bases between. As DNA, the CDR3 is TGTGCCAGTAGTATTACAGGGCGTGGCTATGGCTACACCTTC. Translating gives CASSITGRGYGYTF.

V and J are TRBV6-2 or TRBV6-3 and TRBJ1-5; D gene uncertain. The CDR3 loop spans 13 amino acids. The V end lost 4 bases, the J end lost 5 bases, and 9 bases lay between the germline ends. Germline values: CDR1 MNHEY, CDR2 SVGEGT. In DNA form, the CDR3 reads TGTGCCAGCAGTTTCTCAGACTATCAGCCCCAGCATTTT. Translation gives CASSFSDYQPQHF.

CDR3 residues: CASNQGWSSYNEQFF. DNA for the CDR3: TGTGCCAGTAATCAGGGCTGGAGCTCCTACAATGAGCAGTTCTTC. V and J are TRBV19 and TRBJ2-1; D is possibly TRBD1 (5 bases). Germline CDR1 LNHDA, CDR2 SQIVND (reference sequence). Trimming pared 7 bases from V and 0 bases from J, leaving 13 bases between. This CDR3 has 15 amino acids.

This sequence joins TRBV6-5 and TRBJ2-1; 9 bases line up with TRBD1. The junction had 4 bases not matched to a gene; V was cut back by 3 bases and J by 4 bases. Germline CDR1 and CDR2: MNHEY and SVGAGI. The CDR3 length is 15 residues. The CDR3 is CASSYGQGRYNEQFF. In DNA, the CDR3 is TGTGCCAGCAGTTATGGACAGGGGCGATACAATGAGCAGTTCTTC.

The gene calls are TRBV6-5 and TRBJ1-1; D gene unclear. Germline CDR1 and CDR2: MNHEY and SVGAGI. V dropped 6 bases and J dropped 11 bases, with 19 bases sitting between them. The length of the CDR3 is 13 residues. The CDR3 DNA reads TGTGCCAGCAGACAAACCTCAGGACTACGGGCTTTCTTT. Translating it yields CASRQTSGLRAFF.

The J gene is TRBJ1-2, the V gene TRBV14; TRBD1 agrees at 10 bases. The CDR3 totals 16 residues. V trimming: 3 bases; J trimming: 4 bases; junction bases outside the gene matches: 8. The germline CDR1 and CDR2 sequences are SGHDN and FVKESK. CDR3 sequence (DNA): TGTGCCAGCAGCCAGACCCAGACAGGGGGCCTCTATGGCTACACCTTC. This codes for CASSQTQTGGLYGYTF.

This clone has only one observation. CDR3 in amino acids: CASSPPGQRTISGANVLTF. As DNA, the CDR3 is TGTGCCAGCTCACCACCGGGGCAGCGCACCATTTCTGGGGCCAACGTCCTGACTTTC. The V call is TRBV18, the J call TRBJ2-6; tentative D call: TRBD1 (5 bases). This CDR3 is 19 amino acids long. Germline V CDR1 and CDR2: KGHSH, LQKENI. V lost 0 bases to trimming and J lost 1 base, with 16 bases between them.

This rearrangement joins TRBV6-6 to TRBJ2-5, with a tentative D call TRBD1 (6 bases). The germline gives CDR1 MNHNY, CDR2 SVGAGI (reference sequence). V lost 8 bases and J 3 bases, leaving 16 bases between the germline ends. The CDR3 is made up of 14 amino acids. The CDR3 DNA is TGTGCCAGCCAGGGGACGCTTGAAAAAGAGACCCAGTACTTC. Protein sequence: CASQGTLEKETQYF.

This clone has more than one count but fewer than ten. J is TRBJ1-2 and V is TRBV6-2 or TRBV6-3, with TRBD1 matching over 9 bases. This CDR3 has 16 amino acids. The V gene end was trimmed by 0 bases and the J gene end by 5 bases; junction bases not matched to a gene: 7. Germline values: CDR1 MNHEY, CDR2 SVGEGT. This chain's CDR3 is CASSYSPGQGSYGYTF. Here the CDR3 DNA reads TGTGCCAGCAGTTACTCCCCGGGACAGGGATCTTATGGCTACACCTTC.

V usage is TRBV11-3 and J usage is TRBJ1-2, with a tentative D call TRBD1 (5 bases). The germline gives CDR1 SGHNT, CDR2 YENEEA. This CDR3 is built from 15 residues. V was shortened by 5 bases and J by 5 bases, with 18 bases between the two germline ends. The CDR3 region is CASSRSTVGTYGYTF. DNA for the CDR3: TGTGCCAGCAGCCGCTCGACAGTAGGAACTTATGGCTACACCTTC.

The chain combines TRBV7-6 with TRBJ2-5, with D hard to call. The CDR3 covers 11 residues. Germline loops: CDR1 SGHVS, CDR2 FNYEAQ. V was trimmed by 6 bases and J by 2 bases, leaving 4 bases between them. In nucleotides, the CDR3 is TGTGCCAGCAGGCTACAAGAGACCCAGTACTTC. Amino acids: CASRLQETQYF.

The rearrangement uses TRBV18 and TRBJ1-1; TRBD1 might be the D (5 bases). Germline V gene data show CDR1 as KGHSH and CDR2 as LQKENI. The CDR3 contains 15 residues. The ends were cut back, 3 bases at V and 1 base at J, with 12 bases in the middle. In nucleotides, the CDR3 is TGTGCCAGCTCACCGCTAAAAGGGGAGAACACTGAAGCTTTCTTT. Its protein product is CASSPLKGENTEAFF.

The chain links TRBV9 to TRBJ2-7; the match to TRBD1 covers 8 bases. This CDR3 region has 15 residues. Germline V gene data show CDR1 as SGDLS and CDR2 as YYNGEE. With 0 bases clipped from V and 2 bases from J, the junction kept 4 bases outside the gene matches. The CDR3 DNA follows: TGTGCCAGCAGCGTAGGTCCGGGACAGGCCTACGAGCAGTACTTC. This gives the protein CASSVGPGQAYEQYF. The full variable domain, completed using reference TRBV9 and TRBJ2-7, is DSGVTQTPKHLITATGQRVTLRCSPRSGDLSVYWYQQSLDQGLQFLIQYYNGEERAKGNILERFSAQQFPDLHSELNLSSLELGDSALYFCASSVGPGQAYEQYFGPGTRLTVT.

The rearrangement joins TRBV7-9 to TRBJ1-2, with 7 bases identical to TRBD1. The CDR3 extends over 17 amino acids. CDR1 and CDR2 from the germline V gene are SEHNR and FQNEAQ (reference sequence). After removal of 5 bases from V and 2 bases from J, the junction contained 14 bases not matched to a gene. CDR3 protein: CASSGYATGDPNYGYTF. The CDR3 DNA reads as TGTGCCAGCAGCGGATACGCCACAGGGGATCCCAACTATGGCTACACCTTC.

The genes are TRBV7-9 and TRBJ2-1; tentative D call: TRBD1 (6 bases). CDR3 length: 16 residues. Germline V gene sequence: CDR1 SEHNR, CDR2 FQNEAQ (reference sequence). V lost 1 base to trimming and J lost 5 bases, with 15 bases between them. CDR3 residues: CASSLDPGVNDNEQFF. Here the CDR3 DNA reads TGTGCCAGCAGCTTAGACCCAGGGGTAAATGACAATGAGCAGTTCTTC.

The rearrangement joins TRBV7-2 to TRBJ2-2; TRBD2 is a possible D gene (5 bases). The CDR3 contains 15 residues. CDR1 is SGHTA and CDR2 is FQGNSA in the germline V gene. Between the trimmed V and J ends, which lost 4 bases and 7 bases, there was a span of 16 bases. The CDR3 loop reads CASSSRALRDGELFF. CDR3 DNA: TGTGCCAGCAGCTCCCGGGCCTTGAGGGACGGGGAGCTGTTTTTT.

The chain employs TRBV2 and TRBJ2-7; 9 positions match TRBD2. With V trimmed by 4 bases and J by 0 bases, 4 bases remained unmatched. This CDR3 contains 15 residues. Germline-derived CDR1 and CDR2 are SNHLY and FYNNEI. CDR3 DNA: TGTGCCAGCAGTGTCGAGACTAGCGGCTCCTACGAGCAGTACTTC. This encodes CASSVETSGSYEQYF.

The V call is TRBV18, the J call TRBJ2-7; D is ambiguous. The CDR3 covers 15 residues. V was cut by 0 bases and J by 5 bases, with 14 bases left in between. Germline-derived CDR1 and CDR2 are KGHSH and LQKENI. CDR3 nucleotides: TGTGCCAGCTCACCACCATTCGTACGACTCCACGAGCAGTACTTC. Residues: CASSPPFVRLHEQYF.